The 13 T cell receptor beta chains presented below share a single source sample, sequenced in a study of T cells after yellow fever vaccination (dated by TCRdb to about 2019). The sample's treatment or condition label is to be understood as: live attenuated yellow fever vaccine strain. Libraries were made using 5' RACE. Sequencing was carried out with an Illumina NovaSeq 6000. Through fastp at Q25 and MiXCR, TCRdb rebuilt clones from the public reads, retaining in-frame beta chains. Entries are consolidated by CDR3 protein sequence, retaining the most common genes and DNA. This sample comprises 340,000 or so distinct CDR3 sequences, around 12% of them detected only once. Of the sample, 3.2% falls within the top ten clones. The source material was CD4+ T cells sorted from PBMCs, sampled 15 days after the yellow fever booster vaccination. The receptors derive from a man younger than 30 who received the YFV17D yellow fever vaccine.

This clonotype was detected a few times. The V call is TRBV7-9, the J call TRBJ1-1; D is ambiguous. The V end was cut by 5 bases, the J end by 0 bases, with 16 bases between. The germline V gene has CDR1 SEHNR and CDR2 FQNEAQ (reference sequence). The CDR3 spans 16 residues. The CDR3 DNA reads TGTGCCAGCAGCCCAGCGTGGCCAGGAGTGAACACTGAAGCTTTCTTT. Protein product: CASSPAWPGVNTEAFF.

The chain employs TRBV4-2 and TRBJ2-3; D possibly uses TRBD1 or TRBD2 (5 bases each). Per the germline V gene, CDR1 is LGHNA and CDR2 is YNFKEQ. Trimming left V 0 bases short and J 7 bases short, with 8 bases between. There are 13 residues in the CDR3. The CDR3 reads CASSQEWGNTQYF. The CDR3 DNA reads TGTGCCAGCAGCCAAGAATGGGGGAATACGCAGTATTTT.

This clonotype has a handful of counts. The chain is built from TRBV6-2 or TRBV6-3 and TRBJ2-6; possibly TRBD1 or TRBD2 for D (6 bases each). The CDR3 extends over 21 amino acids. From germline, CDR1 is MNHEY and CDR2 SVGEGT. Trimming took off 0 bases at V and 0 bases at J, with 21 bases between the two ends. The CDR3 reads CASSYSVSGGLYGSGANVLTF. CDR3 DNA sequence: TGTGCCAGCAGTTACTCGGTTTCTGGGGGGCTGTATGGCTCTGGGGCCAACGTCCTGACTTTC.

This clonotype appeared many times. The V and J genes are TRBV6-2 or TRBV6-3 and TRBJ2-7, with 9 bases matching TRBD1. V shed 0 bases and J 7 bases; nucleotides not matched to a gene: 7. Germline values: CDR1 MNHEY, CDR2 SVGEGT. CDR3 size: 15 residues. In DNA, the CDR3 is TGTGCCAGCAGTTACTCGGTCGGGACAGGGAATGAGCAGTACTTC. This encodes CASSYSVGTGNEQYF.

This clonotype was picked up many times. This chain's CDR3 is CASSQQTGSETQYF. The CDR3 DNA reads as TGTGCCAGCAGCCAACAAACAGGGTCGGAGACCCAGTACTTC. The chain couples TRBV4-2 to TRBJ2-5; a weak D match, TRBD1 (6 bases). This CDR3 is built from 14 residues. V lost 2 bases, J lost 5 bases, and 12 bases lay in between. CDR1 and CDR2 (germline): LGHNA, YNFKEQ.

This chain links TRBV12-3 or TRBV12-4 with TRBJ1-5; 9 nucleotides line up with TRBD1. Trimming cost V 5 bases and J 4 bases; bases outside gene matches: 12. CDR3 size: 17 residues. CDR3 DNA: TGTGCCAGCAGTGCGACGGGACAGGGAATGGGGAATCAGCCCCAGCATTTT. Amino acids: CASSATGQGMGNQPQHF.

This clonotype has at least ten counts. V usage is TRBV12-3 or TRBV12-4 and J usage is TRBJ2-7; a weak D match, TRBD1 (6 bases). This CDR3 is 13 amino acids long. Trimming took 5 bases from V and 7 from J, leaving 15 bases between them. The CDR3 protein is CASSLHTGWEQYF. The CDR3 DNA sequence: TGTGCCAGCAGTCTACACACAGGGTGGGAGCAGTACTTC.

The genes are TRBV6-1 and TRBJ2-2; D remains unclear. Trimming shortened V by 6 bases and J by 3 bases, and 14 bases separated the two germline ends. This CDR3 has 15 residues. Germline V gene data show CDR1 as MNHNS and CDR2 as SASEGT. The CDR3 DNA reads as TGTGCCAGCAGCGCGCCCAGAAGGGACACCGGGGAGCTGTTTTTT. Its protein product is CASSAPRRDTGELFF.

This clonotype was counted many times. The chain is built from TRBV29-1 and TRBJ2-3; the D gene is possibly TRBD2 (5 bases). Trimming removed 4 bases at V and 4 bases at J, with 12 bases between. Germline V CDR1 and CDR2: SQVTM, ANQGSEA. The CDR3 is 13 residues long. The CDR3, as DNA: TGCAGCGTTGGGGCAGGAGGAGCAGATACGCAGTATTTT. Translated, it gives CSVGAGGADTQYF.

A few counts support this clonotype. This chain joins TRBV6-2 or TRBV6-3 and TRBJ2-3; D tentatively fits TRBD1 or TRBD2 (5 bases each). The V end was cut by 6 bases, the J end by 4 bases, with 20 bases between. Germline lookup yields CDR1 MNHEY and CDR2 SVGEGT. This CDR3 contains 16 residues. The DNA for the CDR3 is TGTGCCAGCAGGAGAATAGCGAGGGGTATATCAGATACGCAGTATTTT. Translated, it gives CASRRIARGISDTQYF.

V gene TRBV5-1 combines with J gene TRBJ1-2, with 10 bases lining up with TRBD1. The CDR3 length is 14 residues. J lost 7 bases, V lost 6 bases, and 9 bases had no gene match. Germline assignment: CDR1 SGHRS and CDR2 YFSETQ. CDR3 nucleotides: TGCGCCAGCAAAACCGGGACAGGGGAAAGTGGCTACACCTTC. As protein: CASKTGTGESGYTF.

This clonotype showed up many times. J is TRBJ2-5 and V is TRBV5-1; D unclear. This CDR3 has 14 amino acids. Germline values: CDR1 SGHRS, CDR2 YFSETQ. V lost 4 bases to trimming and J lost 0 bases, with 10 bases between them. This CDR3 reads CASSSGRDQETQYF. CDR3 DNA sequence: TGCGCCAGCAGCAGTGGGCGAGACCAAGAGACCCAGTACTTC.

This clonotype showed up just a few times. The chain combines TRBV29-1 with TRBJ1-1, with a possible D match to TRBD1 (5 bases). The germline CDR1 and CDR2 sequences are SQVTM and ANQGSEA. This CDR3 has 11 amino acids. The V end was cut by 7 bases, the J end by 4 bases, with 10 bases between. The CDR3 reads CSGRQSTEAFF. CDR3 in DNA: TGCAGCGGACGACAGAGCACTGAAGCTTTCTTT.